This TCR gamma chain comes out of a study of Vδ1+ human thymocytes. The template was reverse-transcribed extracted RNA. CDR3 amplicons came from multiplex PCR with pooled V-gene forward and constant-region reverse primers. TCRdb re-processed the multiplex PCR reads via CATT. The table records tens of thousands of gamma-chain clones, around 18% of them present only once. Findings of the study overall: Approximately 20% of thymic delta-chain sequences were Vdelta2, with few Vdelta3, unlike blood Vdelta1+ controls. In the thymus, TRG and TRD repertoires looked highly polyclonal with Gaussian CDR3 lengths.

Between 98% and 99.6% of sorted thymocytes were Vdelta1+. The sample holds a few counts of this clone. The antigen is undetermined. Germline lookup yields CDR1 EGSNGY and CDR2 YDSYNSKV. V gave up 7 bases and J gave up 3 bases; unmatched junction bases: 0. The CDR3 consists of 10 residues. The V gene is TRGV2, the J gene TRGJ1 or TRGJ2. The sample consisted of Vdelta1+ gamma-delta thymocytes from the thymus. The subset: FACS-sorted CD3+ TCRalphabeta- TCRVdelta1+ TCRVdelta2- thymocytes. This clonotype originated in a boy younger than two who had congenital heart surgery. Here the CDR3 reads CATCYYKKLF. The CDR3 nucleotides read TGTGCCACCTGTTATTATAAGAAACTCTTT.